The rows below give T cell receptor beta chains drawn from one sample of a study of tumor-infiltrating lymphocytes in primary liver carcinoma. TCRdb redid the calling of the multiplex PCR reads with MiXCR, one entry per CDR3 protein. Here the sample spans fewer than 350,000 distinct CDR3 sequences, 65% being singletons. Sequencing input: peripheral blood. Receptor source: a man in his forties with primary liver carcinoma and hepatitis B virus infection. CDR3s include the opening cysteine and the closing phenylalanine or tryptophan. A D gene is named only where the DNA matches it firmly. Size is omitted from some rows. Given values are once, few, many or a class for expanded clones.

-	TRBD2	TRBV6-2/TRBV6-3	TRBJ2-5	CASWGGETLYF	TGTGCCAGCTGGGGGGGAGAGACCCTGTACTTC
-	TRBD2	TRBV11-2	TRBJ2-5	CANSILAGRGETQYF	TGTGCCAACAGCATCTTAGCGGGAAGAGGAGAGACCCAGTACTTC
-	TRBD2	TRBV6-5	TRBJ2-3	CASSSSGRLQDTQYF	TGTGCCAGCAGTTCTAGCGGGAGGCTTCAAGATACGCAGTATTTT
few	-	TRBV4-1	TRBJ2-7	CASSQDRGGQVQYF	TGCGCCAGCAGCCAAGATCGTGGGGGGCAGGTGCAGTACTTC
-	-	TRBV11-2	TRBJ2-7	CASNLGEGQQPGPALGIEQYF	TGTGCCAGCAACTTAGGCGAGGGACAACAGCCGGGACCTGCCCTAGGAATCGAGCAGTACTTC
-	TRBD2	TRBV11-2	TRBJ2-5	CASNPVWGAGTETQYF	TGTGCCAGCAACCCCGTTTGGGGAGCGGGAACAGAGACCCAGTACTTC
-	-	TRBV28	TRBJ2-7	CASSLSGGRTGIRYEQYF	TGTGCCAGCAGTTTATCGGGGGGCCGTACAGGGATCCGCTACGAGCAGTACTTC
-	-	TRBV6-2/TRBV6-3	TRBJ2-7	CASSYSLGEEQYF	TGTGCCAGCAGTTACTCTCTTGGGGAGGAGCAGTACTTC
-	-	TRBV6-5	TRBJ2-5	CASSYSYIETQYF	TGTGCCAGCAGTTACTCCTACATTGAGACCCAGTACTTT
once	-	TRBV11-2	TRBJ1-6	CASSLDQEVSPLHF	TGTGCCAGCAGCTTAGATCAGGAGGTTTCACCCCTCCACTTT
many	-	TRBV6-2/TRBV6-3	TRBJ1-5	CASSYVAGRGPNQPQHF	TGTGCCAGCAGTTACGTTGCAGGGAGGGGACCAAATCAGCCCCAGCATTTT
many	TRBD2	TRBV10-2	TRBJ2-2	CASSTGTSGELFF	TGCGCCAGCAGTACAGGGACTAGCGGGGAGCTGTTTTTT
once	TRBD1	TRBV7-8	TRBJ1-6	CASTSQGAPNSPLHF	TGTGCCAGCACCTCCCAGGGGGCGCCGAATTCACCCCTCCACTTT